This T cell receptor (beta chain) is drawn from a study of cytomegalovirus exposure and HLA in healthy donors. The V end was cut by 4 bases, the J end by 7 bases, with 16 bases between. Germline CDR1 and CDR2: SQVTM and ANQGSEA. This CDR3 has 14 amino acids. The study's findings and limits: Most sequenced TCRs were rare (though some public TCRs occurred in many donors). Within an earlier analysis, most TCR beta V segments proved productive either about 90% or about 30% of the time.

Turning to this clone: The target antigen is unknown.

Primers for the PCR totalled 60 Vbeta and 13 Jbeta. The assay was immunoSEQ multiplex PCR, and TCRdb's table has in-frame clones only and misses some. Of 99,000 or so clones listed, approximately 82% were seen once; the top ten hold roughly 8%. This chain links TRBV29-1 with TRBJ1-4; D ambiguous. The material sequenced was PBMCs. The receptor was derived from a middle-aged man in good health and CMV-seropositive. The CDR3 DNA follows: TGCAGCGTTGCTGCAACAGAGAGTTCTGAAAAACTGTTTTTT. Encoded protein: CSVAATESSEKLFF.